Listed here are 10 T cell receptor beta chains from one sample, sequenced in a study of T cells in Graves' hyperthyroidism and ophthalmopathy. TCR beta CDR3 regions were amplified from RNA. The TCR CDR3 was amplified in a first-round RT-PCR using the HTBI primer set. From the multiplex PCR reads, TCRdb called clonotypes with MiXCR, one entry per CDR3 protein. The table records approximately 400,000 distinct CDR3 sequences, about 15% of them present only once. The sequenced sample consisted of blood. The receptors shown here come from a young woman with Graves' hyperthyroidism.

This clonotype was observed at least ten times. CDR3 nucleotides: TGCGCCAGCAGCCAAGAGGGCAGGGCCACTGAAGCTTTCTTT. It specifies CASSQEGRATEAFF. The chain is built from TRBV4-3 and TRBJ1-1; weak D call: TRBD1 (5 bases). Between the trimmed V and J ends, which lost 0 bases and 4 bases, there was a span of 9 bases. This CDR3 is 14 amino acids long. Germline loops: CDR1 LGHNA, CDR2 YSLEER.

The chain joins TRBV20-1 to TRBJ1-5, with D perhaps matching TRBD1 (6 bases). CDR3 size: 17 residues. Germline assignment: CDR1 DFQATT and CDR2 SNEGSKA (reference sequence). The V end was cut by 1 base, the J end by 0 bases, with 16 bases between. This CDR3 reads CSARGVRGSDSNQPQHF. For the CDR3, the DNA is TGCAGTGCTAGAGGTGTCAGGGGTTCAGATAGCAATCAGCCCCAGCATTTT.

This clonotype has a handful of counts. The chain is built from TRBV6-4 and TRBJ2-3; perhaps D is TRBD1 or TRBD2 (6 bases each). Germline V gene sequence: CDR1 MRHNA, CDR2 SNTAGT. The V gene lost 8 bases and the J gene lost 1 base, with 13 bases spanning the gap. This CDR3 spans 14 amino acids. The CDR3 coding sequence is TGTGCCAGCGCCCCTAGGGGGGGCACAGATACGCAGTATTTT. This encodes CASAPRGGTDTQYF.

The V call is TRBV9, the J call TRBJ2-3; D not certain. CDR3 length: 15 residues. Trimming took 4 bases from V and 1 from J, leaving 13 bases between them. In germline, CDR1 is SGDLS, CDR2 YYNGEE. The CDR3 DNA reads TGTGCCAGCAGCACCCAAGAAACTCGCACAGATACGCAGTATTTT. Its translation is CASSTQETRTDTQYF.

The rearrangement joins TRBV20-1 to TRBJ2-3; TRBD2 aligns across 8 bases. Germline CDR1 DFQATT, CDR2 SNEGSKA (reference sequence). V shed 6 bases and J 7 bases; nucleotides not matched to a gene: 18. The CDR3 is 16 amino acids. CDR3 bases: TGCAGTGCCAGCACTGTTAGCGGGAATTTAAGGTATACGCAGTATTTT. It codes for CSASTVSGNLRYTQYF.

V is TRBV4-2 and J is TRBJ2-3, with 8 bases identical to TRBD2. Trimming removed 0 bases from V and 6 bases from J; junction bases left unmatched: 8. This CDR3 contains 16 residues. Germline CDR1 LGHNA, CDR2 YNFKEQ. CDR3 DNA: TGTGCCAGCAGCCAAGATATCGGAGCGGGGGAGGATACGCAGTATTTT. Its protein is CASSQDIGAGEDTQYF.

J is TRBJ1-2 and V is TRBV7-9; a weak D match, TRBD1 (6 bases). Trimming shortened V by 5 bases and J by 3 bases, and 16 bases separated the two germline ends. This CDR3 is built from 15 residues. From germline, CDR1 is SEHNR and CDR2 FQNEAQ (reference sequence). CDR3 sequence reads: CASSQPDRPDYGYTF. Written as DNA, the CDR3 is TGTGCCAGCAGCCAACCGGACAGACCCGACTATGGCTACACCTTC.

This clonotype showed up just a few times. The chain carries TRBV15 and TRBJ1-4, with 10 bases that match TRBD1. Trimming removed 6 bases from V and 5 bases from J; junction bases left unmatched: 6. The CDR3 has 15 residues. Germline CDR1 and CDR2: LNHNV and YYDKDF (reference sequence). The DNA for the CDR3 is TGTGCCACCAGACGACAGGGGGCACTCAATGAAAAACTGTTTTTT. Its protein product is CATRRQGALNEKLFF.

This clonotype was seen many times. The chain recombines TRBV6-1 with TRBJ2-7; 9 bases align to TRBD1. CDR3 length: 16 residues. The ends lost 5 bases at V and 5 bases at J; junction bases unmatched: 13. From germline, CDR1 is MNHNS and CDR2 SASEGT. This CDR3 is CASSSPWTGVVDEQYF. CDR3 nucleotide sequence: TGTGCCAGCAGTTCCCCATGGACAGGGGTGGTCGACGAGCAGTACTTC.

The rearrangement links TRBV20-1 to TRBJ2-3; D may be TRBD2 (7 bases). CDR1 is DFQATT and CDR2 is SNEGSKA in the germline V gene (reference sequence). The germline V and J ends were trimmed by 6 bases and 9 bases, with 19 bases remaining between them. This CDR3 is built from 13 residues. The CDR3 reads CSARAVGGHTQYF. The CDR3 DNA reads TGCAGTGCCCGGGCAGTGGGGGGGCACACGCAGTATTTT.